The rows below give T cell receptor beta chains drawn from one sample of a study of blood T cell repertoires in COVID-19. The protocol was immunoSEQ multiplex PCR, while the TCRdb copy is restricted to in-frame clones and leaves out a portion. The profile shows 180,000 or so clones, 75% to 90% of them singletons. The sequencing sample was made of peripheral blood. Receptor source: a man aged 60 to 75 with acute or convalescent COVID-19. CDR3s include the opening cysteine and the closing phenylalanine or tryptophan. The D gene is left open where the match is weak. Not every row has a clone size; where given, it reads once, few, many or a size class.

D,J,size,V,DNA,CDR3
TRBD2,TRBJ2-1,.,TRBV28,TGTGCCAGCGGGGTGGGGCTAGCGGGAGGTGAAGAGCAGTTCTTC,CASGVGLAGGEEQFF
.,TRBJ2-3,.,TRBV11-2,TGTGCCAGCAGCTTACCCCAGGGTACGCAGTATTTT,CASSLPQGTQYF
TRBD2,TRBJ2-7,once,TRBV27,TGTGCCAGCAGTCACCAAGCGGGAGGACCCTACGAGCAGTACTTC,CASSHQAGGPYEQYF
TRBD2,TRBJ2-3,.,TRBV4-2,TGTGCCAGCAGCGCGGGACTAGCGGGAGGGCCGGGCACAGATACGCAGTATTTT,CASSAGLAGGPGTDTQYF
.,TRBJ1-1,once,TRBV10-3,TGTGCCGTCCGGACGCAGGGTAACACTGAAGCTTTCTTT,CAVRTQGNTEAFF
.,TRBJ2-7,.,TRBV5-3,TGTGCCAGAAGCTTGAACTTAGCGAGAGCCTACGAGCAGTACTTC,CARSLNLARAYEQYF
TRBD1,TRBJ1-6,.,TRBV5-1,TGCGCCAGCAGCTCGACAGGGACAAATTCACCCCTCCACTTT,CASSSTGTNSPLHF
TRBD1,TRBJ2-5,.,TRBV4-1,TGCGCCAGCAGCCGAAGACAGGGGGCGGGGGAGACCCAGTACTTC,CASSRRQGAGETQYF
.,TRBJ2-2,.,TRBV6-2/TRBV6-3,TGTGCCAGCAGTTACAGCTTATCCGCGAACACCGGGGAGCTGTTTTTT,CASSYSLSANTGELFF
TRBD1,TRBJ2-7,.,TRBV6-5,TGTGCCAGCAGTCCCAGGGACAGGTTCTACGAGCAGTACTTC,CASSPRDRFYEQYF
.,TRBJ2-1,.,TRBV7-6,TGTGCCAGCAGCCTACACCAAGCTAGGGGTGCCTACAATGAGCAGTTCTTC,CASSLHQARGAYNEQFF
TRBD1,TRBJ2-2,.,TRBV24-1,TGTGCCACCAGTGACCCAGGGGGTGAAGCGAACACCGGGGAGCTGTTTTTT,CATSDPGGEANTGELFF
TRBD1,TRBJ2-7,.,TRBV15,TGTGCCACCAGCAGAAAGGGACAGGGATACGAGCAGTACTTC,CATSRKGQGYEQYF
TRBD1,TRBJ1-2,.,TRBV5-5,TGTGCCAGCAGCCCTCCGACAGGGGGCCATGGCTACACCTTC,CASSPPTGGHGYTF
TRBD2,TRBJ2-1,.,TRBV13,TGTGCCAGCAGTTCAGACGCGGGGGGTAATGAGCAGTTCTTC,CASSSDAGGNEQFF
TRBD1,TRBJ2-7,few,TRBV18,TGTGCCAGCTCACCTGGGACAGGGGCCTCCTACGAGCAGTACTTC,CASSPGTGASYEQYF
.,TRBJ2-7,once,TRBV3-1/TRBV3-2,TGTGCCAGCAGCCAAGGGGTGGGGCCAATGTACTTC,CASSQGVGPMYF
TRBD1,TRBJ1-4,.,TRBV28,TGTGCCAGCAGTTTGGGGACAGATCGGTCGGGAAAACTGTTTTTT,CASSLGTDRSGKLFF
TRBD1,TRBJ1-6,.,TRBV5-6,TGTGCCAGCACCCTGGGGACAGGGGATGCGTCACCCCTCCACTTT,CASTLGTGDASPLHF
TRBD1,TRBJ2-5,.,TRBV27,TGTGCCAGCAGACCAACAGGGGGAGAGACCCAGTACTTC,CASRPTGGETQYF
.,TRBJ1-5,.,TRBV28,TGTGCCAGCAGTTTATTTCAGGGTCATCAGCCCCAGCATTTT,CASSLFQGHQPQHF
.,TRBJ2-7,.,TRBV9,TGTGCCAGCAGCCAAGGGGGGGCGCTGGTCTCCTACGAGCAGTACTTC,CASSQGGALVSYEQYF
TRBD1,TRBJ2-3,.,TRBV6-6,TGTGCCAGCAGTAGGGGACAGGGGTCATACACAGATACGCAGTATTTT,CASSRGQGSYTDTQYF
TRBD2,TRBJ2-1,.,TRBV9,TGTGCCAGCAGCGTAGAAGTTAGCGGGAGGGCCGTTAGGAATGAGCAGTTCTTC,CASSVEVSGRAVRNEQFF
TRBD1,TRBJ2-2,.,TRBV4-1,TGCGCCAGCAGCGTCCACAGGGGGCAAATGACCGGGGAGCTGTTTTTT,CASSVHRGQMTGELFF
TRBD2,TRBJ2-7,once,TRBV27,TGTGCCAGCAGCTCCCGACTAGCGGGAGTGGGGGAGCAGTACTTC,CASSSRLAGVGEQYF
.,TRBJ2-3,.,TRBV24-1,TGTGCCACCAGTGATCCTCGTCAGGGGGGTGCAGATACGCAGTATTTT,CATSDPRQGGADTQYF
.,TRBJ2-1,.,TRBV3-1/TRBV3-2,TGTGCCAGCAGCCAAAGGCGGCATGAGCAGTTCTTC,CASSQRRHEQFF
TRBD1,TRBJ1-1,.,TRBV7-9,TGTGCCAGCAGCCCGGGACAGACGTTTATGAACACTGAAGCTTTCTTT,CASSPGQTFMNTEAFF